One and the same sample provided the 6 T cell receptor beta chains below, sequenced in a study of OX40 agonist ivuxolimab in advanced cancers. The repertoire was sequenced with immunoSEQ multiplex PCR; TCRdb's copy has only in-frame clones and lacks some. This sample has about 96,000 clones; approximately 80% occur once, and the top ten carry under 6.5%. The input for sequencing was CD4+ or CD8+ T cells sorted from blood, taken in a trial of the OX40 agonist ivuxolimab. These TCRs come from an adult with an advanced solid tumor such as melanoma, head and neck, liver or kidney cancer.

This CDR3 is CASSQATGEQYF. As DNA, the CDR3 is TGCGCCAGCAGCCAGGCCACGGGGGAGCAGTACTTC. The chain employs TRBV4-3 and TRBJ2-7; TRBD2 is a possible D gene (5 bases). Germline lookup yields CDR1 LGHNA and CDR2 YSLEER. V lost 3 bases, J lost 7 bases, and 10 bases lay in between. The CDR3 is made up of 12 amino acids.

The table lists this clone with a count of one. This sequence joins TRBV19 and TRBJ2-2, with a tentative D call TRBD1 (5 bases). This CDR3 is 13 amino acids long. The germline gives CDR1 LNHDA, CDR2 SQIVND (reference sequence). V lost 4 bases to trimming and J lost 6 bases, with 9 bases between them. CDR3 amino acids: CASSTGYAGELFF. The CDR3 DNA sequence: TGTGCCAGTAGTACAGGGTACGCCGGGGAGCTGTTTTTT.

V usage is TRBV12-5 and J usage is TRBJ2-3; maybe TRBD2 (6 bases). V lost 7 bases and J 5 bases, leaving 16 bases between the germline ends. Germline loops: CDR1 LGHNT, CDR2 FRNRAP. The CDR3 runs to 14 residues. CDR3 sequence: CASARGDGGDTQYF. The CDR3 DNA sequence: TGTGCTAGTGCTAGGGGAGACGGGGGAGATACGCAGTATTTT.

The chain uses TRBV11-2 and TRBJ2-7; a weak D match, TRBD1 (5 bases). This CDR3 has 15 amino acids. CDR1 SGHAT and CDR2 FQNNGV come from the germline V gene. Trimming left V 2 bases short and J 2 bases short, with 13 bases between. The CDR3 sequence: CASSLMFMGPYEQYF. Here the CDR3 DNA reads TGTGCCAGCAGCTTAATGTTTATGGGGCCCTACGAGCAGTACTTC.

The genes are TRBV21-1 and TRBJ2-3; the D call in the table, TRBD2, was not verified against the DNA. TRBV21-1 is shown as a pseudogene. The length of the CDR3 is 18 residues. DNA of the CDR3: TGTGCCAGCAGCAAAGGCGTGGGTAGCGGGGGGTGGACAGATACGCAGTATTTT. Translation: CASSKGVGSGGWTDTQYF.

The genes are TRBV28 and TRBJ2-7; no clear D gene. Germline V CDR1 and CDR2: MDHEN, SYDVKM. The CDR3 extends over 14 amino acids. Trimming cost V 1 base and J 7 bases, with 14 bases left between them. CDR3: CASSLYSGFGEQYF. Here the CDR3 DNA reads TGTGCCAGCAGTTTATACTCAGGCTTTGGGGAGCAGTACTTC.